A selection of T cell receptor beta chains follows, all from one sample in a study of PD-L1 blockade in urothelial cancer. Data came from immunoSEQ multiplex PCR; TCRdb stores just in-frame clones and leaves some out. The sample has tens of thousands of clones, around four fifths seen once; the top ten hold 1% to 1.5%. This specimen consisted of PBMCs, obtained around atezolizumab (anti-PD-L1) treatment. The receptors were sampled from a man aged 50-60 years with urothelial cancer. Both conserved end residues are part of each CDR3. Fields, in order: clone size, J gene, V gene, D gene, CDR3 DNA, CDR3 protein. D genes are given only for firm matches. Size values are once, few and many counts, or a class for expanded clones, and some rows have none.

>few|TRBJ2-1|TRBV9|TRBD2
TGTGCCAGCAGCAAGAGCGGGAGATGGGGCAATGAGCAGTTCTTC
CASSKSGRWGNEQFF
>-|TRBJ1-1|TRBV5-1|TRBD1
TGCGCCAGCTCTACTGGACAGGGGAACACTGAAGCTTTCTTT
CASSTGQGNTEAFF
>-|TRBJ2-1|TRBV5-4|-
TGTGCCAGCAGCCTCTACAATGAGCAGTTCTTC
CASSLYNEQFF
>-|TRBJ2-5|TRBV5-1|TRBD1
TGCGCCAGCAGCTTGGACCGGGACAGGGGAGAGACCCAGTACTTC
CASSLDRDRGETQYF
>-|TRBJ2-3|TRBV7-2|TRBD2
TGTGCCAGCAGCTTAGGATTTAGCGGGGGGGCGGCAGATACGCAGTATTTT
CASSLGFSGGAADTQYF
>-|TRBJ2-3|TRBV5-1|-
TGCGCCAGCGGGTCCGTACTAGCAGATACGCAGTATTTT
CASGSVLADTQYF
>-|TRBJ2-3|TRBV5-4|-
TGTGCCAGCAGTGCCCCCAGCGCCACAGATACGCAGTATTTT
CASSAPSATDTQYF
>-|TRBJ2-7|TRBV28|TRBD2
TGTGCCAGCAGTACCGTAGCGGGACCCTACGAGCAGTACTTC
CASSTVAGPYEQYF
>-|TRBJ2-1|TRBV6-5|TRBD2
TGTGCCAGCAGCTCACTAGCGGGGGGAGGCAATGAGCAGTTCTTC
CASSSLAGGGNEQFF
>-|TRBJ1-3|TRBV5-1|-
TGCGCCAGCAGCTTGGCCGGTCAACAGGGTGGAAACACCATATATTTT
CASSLAGQQGGNTIYF
>-|TRBJ2-3|TRBV5-1|TRBD2
TGCGCCAGCGGGGAGCGGGGGGATAGCACAGATACGCAGTATTTT
CASGERGDSTDTQYF
>-|TRBJ1-1|TRBV30|TRBD1
TGTGCCTGGGATCCGGGACAGGGGAAAACTGAAGCTTTCTTT
CAWDPGQGKTEAFF
>once|TRBJ1-1|TRBV7-2|-
TGTGCCAGCAGCTTACGACTGTTGAACACTGAAGCTTTCTTT
CASSLRLLNTEAFF
>-|TRBJ2-3|TRBV10-2|-
TGCGCCAGCAGCGACTCCAGGGGCACAGATACGCAGTATTTT
CASSDSRGTDTQYF
>-|TRBJ2-7|TRBV19|TRBD2
TGTGCCAGTAGTATCAGTTTCACGGGAGGCGAGCAGTACTTC
CASSISFTGGEQYF
>-|TRBJ2-7|TRBV27|TRBD1
TGTGCCAGCAGAAGACAGGGTTTAAGAGGAGACGAGCAGTACTTC
CASRRQGLRGDEQYF
>-|TRBJ2-7|TRBV27|-
TGTGCCAGCAGTTTATTTGGCCCCGGGTCCTCCTACGAGCAGTACTTC
CASSLFGPGSSYEQYF
>-|TRBJ2-1|TRBV5-4|-
TGTGCCAGCAGCCAAGTCGCGGGGCCGTACAATGAGCAGTTCTTC
CASSQVAGPYNEQFF
>-|TRBJ1-2|TRBV30|TRBD1
TGTGCCTGGAGTGTACGACAGGGGAAGAGTTATGGCTACACCTTC
CAWSVRQGKSYGYTF
>few|TRBJ2-7|TRBV19|TRBD1
TGTGCCAGTAGTATACGACAGGGATACGAGCAGTACTTC
CASSIRQGYEQYF
>-|TRBJ2-3|TRBV5-1|-
TGCGCCAGCAGCTTGGCCGGGGGACGGGGAGATACGCAGTATTTT
CASSLAGGRGDTQYF
>-|TRBJ2-1|TRBV13|-
TGTGCCAGCAGCCCGGGACTGCGCCTAAACAATGAGCAGTTCTTC
CASSPGLRLNNEQFF
>-|TRBJ2-3|TRBV28|-
TGTGCCAGCTGGACACAGGCCGACCAGCAGTATTTT
CASWTQADQQYF
>-|TRBJ2-3|TRBV4-2|TRBD2
TGTGCCAGCAGCCAAGGGTCTAGCGGGGGGGCAGATACGCAGTATTTT
CASSQGSSGGADTQYF
>-|TRBJ2-7|TRBV5-5|TRBD1
TGTGCCAGCAGCTCGGGGACAGGGGGTTTTACCTATACCCACGAGCAGTACTTC
CASSSGTGGFTYTHEQYF
>-|TRBJ2-7|TRBV7-8|TRBD1
TGTGCCAGCAGAAGACAGGGGTGGCAGTACTTC
CASRRQGWQYF
>-|TRBJ2-5|TRBV6-5|-
TGTGCCAGCAGGTCCGGGACACAAGAGACCCAGTACTTC
CASRSGTQETQYF
>few|TRBJ1-1|TRBV19|-
TGTGCCAGTAGCACGGTGAGGGCTTCAGAAGCTTTCTTT
CASSTVRASEAFF
>-|TRBJ2-7|TRBV7-8|-
TGTGCCAGCAGCCCCCGGTCGTACGAGCAGTACTTC
CASSPRSYEQYF
>-|TRBJ1-3|TRBV5-6|TRBD1
TGTGCCAGCAGCTTGGAAGCAGTGTGGGACAGTCGAAACACCATATATTTT
CASSLEAVWDSRNTIYF
>-|TRBJ2-7|TRBV28|TRBD1
TGTGCCAGCAAACCACTCAGGGACAGTCTTCTCTACGAGCAGTACTTC
CASKPLRDSLLYEQYF
>once|TRBJ1-1|TRBV6-1|-
TGTGCCAGCAGCCTGGGGGGTTGGGTCACTGAAGCTTTCTTT
CASSLGGWVTEAFF
>-|TRBJ1-2|TRBV28|TRBD1
TGTGCCAGCAGCTCCGGGACAGGGAACTATGGCTACACCTTC
CASSSGTGNYGYTF